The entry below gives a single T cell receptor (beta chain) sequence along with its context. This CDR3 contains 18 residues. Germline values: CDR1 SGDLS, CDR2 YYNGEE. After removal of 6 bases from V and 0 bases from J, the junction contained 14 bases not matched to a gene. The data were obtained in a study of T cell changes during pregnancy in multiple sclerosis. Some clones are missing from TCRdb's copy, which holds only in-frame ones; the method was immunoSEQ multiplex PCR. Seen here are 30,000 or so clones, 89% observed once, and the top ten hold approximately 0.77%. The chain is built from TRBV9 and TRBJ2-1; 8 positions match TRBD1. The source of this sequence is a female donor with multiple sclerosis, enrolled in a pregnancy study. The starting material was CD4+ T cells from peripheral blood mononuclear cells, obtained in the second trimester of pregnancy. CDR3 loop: CASTGTGESLSSYNEQFF. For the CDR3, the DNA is TGTGCCAGCACCGGGACAGGAGAATCCCTTAGCTCCTACAATGAGCAGTTCTTC. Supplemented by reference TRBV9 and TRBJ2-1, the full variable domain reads DSGVTQTPKHLITATGQRVTLRCSPRSGDLSVYWYQQSLDQGLQFLIQYYNGEERAKGNILERFSAQQFPDLHSELNLSSLELGDSALYFCASTGTGESLSSYNEQFFGPGTRLTVL.